What follows describes a single TCR beta chain. The data are from a study of blood T cell repertoires in COVID-19. Overall study: The United States, Italy and Spain were the sources of the acute and convalescent COVID-19 samples. PBMCs, B-cell-depleted T cells, or T cells were the source of the cDNA or gDNA that made up the material.

Germline V gives CDR1 MNHEY, CDR2 SVGAGI. V was pared by 6 bases and J by 3 bases, with 5 bases of the junction left unmatched. The CDR3 has 15 residues. In the authors' methods: By means of reference gene primer amplification, nucleated cell counts were estimated. Data came from immunoSEQ multiplex PCR; TCRdb stores just in-frame clones and leaves some out. V, J and clone size derive from that table, while D and trimming were established from the DNA sequence. Among approximately 280,000 clones listed, about 89% were seen once. This clonotype was obtained from a man aged 35 to 55 with acute or convalescent COVID-19. The chain joins TRBV6-5 to TRBJ1-5, with 10 bases that match TRBD1. Sequenced sample: peripheral blood. CDR3 nucleotide sequence: TGTGCCAGCAGGGTGGACAGGGGGATCAATCAGCCCCAGCATTTT. Its protein is CASRVDRGINQPQHF.